Below are 22 T cell receptor beta chains sequenced from a single sample in a study of T cell repertoires in cytomegalovirus infection. Each CDR3 protein is one row after TCRdb ran MiXCR on the reads. The repertoire includes around 450,000 distinct CDR3 sequences, roughly 31% of them detected once, and roughly 13% sits in the top ten. The sequencing sample was made of PBMCs. The receptor set was obtained from a human donor in good health (CMV status not recorded). Some clones in this sample may be carry-over from other donors' samples.

This clonotype was seen only a few times. As DNA, the CDR3 is TGTGCCAGCGGCGGGACAGTAAATCAGCCCCAGCATTTT. Protein product: CASGGTVNQPQHF. The chain employs TRBV6-1 and TRBJ1-5; 7 bases align to TRBD1. Germline CDR1 is MNHNS and CDR2 is SASEGT. The CDR3 is 13 amino acids. V lost 8 bases to trimming and J lost 4 bases; unmatched junction nucleotides: 5.

A note on this clonotype: One junction end does not reproduce the germline sequence, and a read error may be involved. CDR3 DNA sequence: TGTGCCAGCATCCCCGGGACAGACTATAATTCACCCCTCCCCTTT. This encodes CASIPGTDYNSPLPF. The chain couples TRBV7-2 to TRBJ1-6; 7 nucleotides align to TRBD1. CDR1 and CDR2 from the germline V gene are SGHTA and FQGNSA. The CDR3 is 15 amino acids. Looking up the rest from reference TRBV7-2 and TRBJ1-6 gives the full variable domain: GAGVSQSPSNKVTEKGKDVELRCDPISGHTALYWYRQSLGQGLEFLIYFQGNSAPDKSGLPSDRFSAERTGGSVSTLTIQRTQQEDSAVYLCASIPGTDYNSPLPFGNGTRLTVT.

The chain couples TRBV25-1 to TRBJ1-2; D possibly corresponds to TRBD1 (6 bases). Between the trimmed V and J ends, which lost 6 bases and 7 bases, there was a span of 18 bases. CDR1 and CDR2 from the germline V gene are MGHDK and SYGVNS. The CDR3 sequence is 14 residues long. CDR3 bases: TGTGCCAGCAGGACAGGAGGGGACTCGAGTGGCTACACCTTC. This codes for CASRTGGDSSGYTF.

The CDR3 loop is CASSPGGAGYGYTF. In DNA, the CDR3 is TGTGCCAGCTCGCCGGGGGGGGCTGGCTATGGCTACACCTTC. The chain has TRBV7-2 and TRBJ1-2; TRBD1 is a possible D gene (6 bases). V was trimmed by 8 bases and J by 4 bases, leaving 17 bases between them. Germline V lookup: CDR1 SGHTA, CDR2 FQGNSA. This CDR3 has 14 amino acids.

The sample holds a few counts of this clonotype. The V call is TRBV7-6, the J call TRBJ2-2; no firm D call. The CDR3 is 16 amino acids. The ends were cut back, 5 bases at V and 3 bases at J, with 16 bases in the middle. Per the germline V gene, CDR1 is SGHVS and CDR2 is FNYEAQ. The CDR3 DNA sequence: TGTGCCAGCAGCCCCCGTCTCAATTTGGACACCGGGGAGCTGTTTTTT. This gives the protein CASSPRLNLDTGELFF.

This clonotype was seen repeatedly, ten times or more. The rearrangement uses TRBV7-9 and TRBJ2-7; weak D call: TRBD2 (6 bases). The CDR3 has 12 amino acids. Trimming stripped 4 bases from V and 4 bases from J, with 8 bases between. Per germline, CDR1 SEHNR and CDR2 FQNEAQ (reference sequence). Here the CDR3 reads CASSSGEYEQYF. The CDR3 nucleotides are TGTGCCAGCAGCTCGGGGGAATACGAGCAGTACTTC.

This clonotype has a handful of counts. This chain links TRBV10-2 with TRBJ1-4; no definite D call. V shed 5 bases and J shed 5 bases, with 9 bases lying between them. Per germline, CDR1 WSHSY and CDR2 SAAADI. The CDR3 contains 13 residues. CDR3 protein: CASSWSPNEKLFF. The CDR3 nucleotides are TGCGCCAGCAGTTGGAGCCCAAATGAAAAACTGTTTTTT.

This clonotype showed up just a few times. The chain links TRBV13 to TRBJ2-7, with D uncertain. Germline CDR1 PRHDT, CDR2 FYEKMQ (reference sequence). This CDR3 contains 12 residues. The germline V and J ends were trimmed by 2 bases and 4 bases, with 6 bases remaining between them. For the CDR3, the DNA is TGTGCCAGCAGCTTAACGGAGTACGAGCAGTACTTC. As protein: CASSLTEYEQYF.

At least ten counts were recorded for this clonotype. The chain joins TRBV7-9 to TRBJ2-2, with D perhaps given as TRBD1 or TRBD2 (5 bases each). Trimming left V 5 bases short and J 4 bases short, with 20 bases between. CDR3 length equals 17 residues. Germline CDR1 and CDR2: SEHNR and FQNEAQ (reference sequence). This chain's CDR3 is CASSQTGTSKSTGELFF. The CDR3 region has the DNA TGTGCCAGCAGCCAAACCGGGACCTCGAAATCCACCGGGGAGCTGTTTTTT.

The CDR3 spells CASRPGQGGNREQYF. CDR3 bases: TGTGCCAGCAGACCTGGACAGGGTGGAAATCGCGAGCAGTACTTC. J is TRBJ2-7 and V is TRBV28; TRBD1 aligns across 8 bases. Trimming cost V 6 bases and J 6 bases; bases outside gene matches: 13. Germline V gives CDR1 MDHEN, CDR2 SYDVKM. The CDR3 runs to 15 residues.

The chain carries TRBV5-4 and TRBJ2-3; TRBD2 matches at 10 bases. Germline V gene lookup returns CDR1 SGHNT and CDR2 YYREEE (reference sequence). The CDR3 covers 17 residues. V lost 3 bases, J lost 5 bases, and 12 bases stayed unmatched. CDR3: CASSSPKAGGPGDTQYF. The CDR3 DNA reads TGTGCCAGCAGCTCCCCTAAAGCGGGGGGGCCGGGAGATACGCAGTATTTT.

This rearrangement joins TRBV2 to TRBJ2-1, with TRBD2 as a possible D gene (6 bases). V was trimmed by 6 bases and J by 7 bases, leaving 16 bases between them. This CDR3 contains 14 residues. Germline lookup yields CDR1 SNHLY and CDR2 FYNNEI. CDR3 sequence (DNA): TGTGCCAGCAGAGATACGCGGGGATCGAATGAGCAGTTCTTC. Translation: CASRDTRGSNEQFF.

This clonotype was counted between two and nine times. The chain is built from TRBV28 and TRBJ2-1; 8 bases map to TRBD1. Germline values: CDR1 MDHEN, CDR2 SYDVKM. This CDR3 region has 15 residues. V shed 6 bases, J shed 4 bases, and the junction held 8 bases outside the gene matches. The CDR3 protein is CASRAGGAGYNEQFF. CDR3 in DNA: TGTGCCAGCAGGGCAGGGGGCGCGGGATACAATGAGCAGTTCTTC.

On this clonotype itself: Its ends do not fully match the called genes, so a read error is possible. This chain connects TRBV4-1 to TRBJ1-2; 11 bases are shared with TRBD1. The germline CDR1 and CDR2 sequences are MGHRA and YSYEKL. This CDR3 is built from 15 residues. Here the CDR3 DNA reads TGCTCCAGCAGCCATACAGGACAGGGGGCATATGGCTACACCTTC. Translated, it gives CSSSHTGQGAYGYTF.

This clonotype was found a few times. The chain is built from TRBV7-2 and TRBJ1-1; 7 bases are shared with TRBD1. The CDR3 runs 16 residues. After removal of 5 bases from V and 1 base from J, the junction contained 10 bases not matched to a gene. Looked up from germline, CDR1 is SGHTA and CDR2 is FQGNSA. CDR3 in amino acids: CASSITSTGRNTEAFF. CDR3 bases: TGTGCCAGCAGCATAACCTCGACAGGGAGGAACACTGAAGCTTTCTTT.

Notes on this clonotype: A read error may explain this, as a much larger clone is one base away. The rearrangement uses TRBV7-2 and TRBJ2-1, with D perhaps TRBD2 (5 bases). The V end lost 2 bases, the J end lost 1 base, and 9 bases lay between the germline ends. CDR1 and CDR2 (germline): SGHTA, FQGNSA. The CDR3 is 15 residues long. The CDR3 here is CASSLLLASYNEQFF. Here the CDR3 DNA reads TGTGCCAGCAGCTTACTCCTAGCATCCTACAATGAGCAGTTCTTC.

Comment on this clonotype: The final CDR3 position lacks the conserved phenylalanine or tryptophan, pointing to a likely read error. The rearrangement joins TRBV7-2 to TRBJ1-4; D call uncertain. Germline lookup yields CDR1 SGHTA and CDR2 FQGNSA. V shed 6 bases and J shed 8 bases, with 16 bases lying between them. The CDR3 is 14 residues long. CDR3 coding DNA: TGTGCCAGCAGACCGACGGTGGGAGAGGAAAAACTGTTTTGT. It specifies CASRPTVGEEKLFC.

This clonotype was detected only a few times. The rearrangement links TRBV24-1 to TRBJ2-5; perhaps D is TRBD1 or TRBD2 (5 bases each). The ends were cut back, 5 bases at V and 1 base at J, with 10 bases in the middle. This CDR3 has 14 amino acids. Germline-derived CDR1 and CDR2 are KGHDR and SFDVKD. In DNA form, the CDR3 reads TGTGCCACCAGTGGGGGGAAGCTCCAAGAGACCCAGTACTTC. It codes for CATSGGKLQETQYF.

The chain couples TRBV12-3 or TRBV12-4 to TRBJ1-3; D is unresolved. The CDR3 loop spans 16 amino acids. Trimming left V 3 bases short and J 1 base short, with 13 bases between. CDR3 loop: CASSFPPGSSGNTIYF. Written as DNA, the CDR3 is TGTGCCAGCAGTTTTCCCCCGGGGAGTTCTGGAAACACCATATATTTT.

The sample holds a few counts of this clonotype. The chain uses TRBV4-3 and TRBJ2-3, with 12 bases identical to TRBD2. This CDR3 contains 15 residues. With 1 base clipped from V and 6 bases from J, the junction kept 2 bases outside the gene matches. Germline CDR1 and CDR2: LGHNA and YSLEER. The CDR3 region has the DNA TGCGCCAGCAGCCAAGCTAGCGGGGGGGCCGATACGCAGTATTTT. Its translation is CASSQASGGADTQYF.

The genes are TRBV11-3 and TRBJ1-1; D remains unclear. The CDR3 covers 15 residues. Germline V gene sequence: CDR1 SGHNT, CDR2 YENEEA. V gave up 9 bases and J gave up 1 base, with 18 bases separating them. This CDR3 is CARGRAGRSNTEAFF. Written as DNA, the CDR3 is TGTGCCAGAGGCCGAGCAGGCAGGTCGAACACTGAAGCTTTCTTT.

This clonotype has more than one count but fewer than ten. This chain connects TRBV19 to TRBJ1-5, with D hard to call. The CDR3 is 13 residues long. V lost 10 bases, J lost 4 bases, and 14 bases lay in between. Per the germline V gene, CDR1 is LNHDA and CDR2 is SQIVND (reference sequence). The CDR3 DNA is TGTGCCACCCAAGATCCGGGTAATCAGCCCCAGCATTTT. This codes for CATQDPGNQPQHF.